What follows are 30 T cell receptor beta chains derived from one specimen sequenced in a study of shared clonotypes between healthy human individuals (dated by TCRdb to 2018 to 2021). Library method: the immunoSEQ multiplex PCR assay. Imported from immuneACCESS, the table was reduced by TCRdb to in-frame sequences with V and J called. These copies leave out some clones; in studies compared against another copy, an unresolved V gene accounts for under half, and the cause of the remainder is not known. The sample records about 590,000 clones, nearly 97% of which are singletons. The ten most abundant clones make up 0.085% to 0.11% of the sample. CD8 naive samples consisted of CD45RO-negative cells that were positively selected for CCR7, yielding a CD45RA+CCR7+ population without TemRA cells. The sample comprised naive CD8+ T cells sorted from blood. Reading the label with the study, this specimen's cell subset or site is: CD45RA+CCR7+. The receptor set was obtained from a woman aged 25 to 39 in good health.

The rearrangement links TRBV7-9 to TRBJ2-7, with 7 bases that match TRBD2. V was pared by 6 bases and J by 5 bases, with 13 bases of the junction left unmatched. The length of the CDR3 is 15 residues. In germline, CDR1 is SEHNR, CDR2 FQNEAQ (reference sequence). The CDR3 spells CASRVPGGSPDEQYF. The CDR3, as DNA: TGTGCCAGCAGGGTGCCTGGCGGGAGCCCGGACGAGCAGTACTTC.

V is TRBV27 and J is TRBJ1-4, with unresolved D. The CDR3 loop spans 15 amino acids. Trimming took off 4 bases at V and 0 bases at J, with 9 bases between the two ends. Per germline, CDR1 MNHEY and CDR2 SMNVEV (reference sequence). In nucleotides, the CDR3 is TGTGCCAGCAGTTCCCTGCCCCCAACTAATGAAAAACTGTTTTTT. Amino acids: CASSSLPPTNEKLFF.

The chain links TRBV28 to TRBJ1-4, with D uncertain. The CDR3 spans 14 residues. Trimming removed 2 bases at V and 3 bases at J, with 7 bases between. The germline gives CDR1 MDHEN, CDR2 SYDVKM. The CDR3 nucleotides are TGTGCCAGCAGTTTAAGGCTCTCTAATGAAAAACTGTTTTTT. Residues: CASSLRLSNEKLFF.

This chain uses TRBV2 with TRBJ2-7, with D perhaps TRBD2 (7 bases). The CDR3 extends over 16 amino acids. CDR1 and CDR2 from the germline V gene are SNHLY and FYNNEI. Trimming shortened V by 0 bases and J by 2 bases, and 14 bases separated the two germline ends. CDR3 amino acids: CASSEALGGRTYEQYF. The DNA for the CDR3 is TGTGCCAGCAGTGAAGCGTTGGGGGGGCGGACCTACGAGCAGTACTTC.

In its sample, this clone was seen once. This chain uses TRBV7-8 with TRBJ2-2, with TRBD1 as a possible D gene (6 bases). Trimming removed 6 bases at V and 7 bases at J, with 24 bases between. The V gene's germline CDR1 is SGHVS and CDR2 FQNEAQ. This CDR3 is 17 amino acids long. Here the CDR3 DNA reads TGTGCCAGCAGTTTCGAAAGGTGGACAGAGGCCAGCGGGGAGCTGTTTTTT. Translating gives CASSFERWTEASGELFF.

In its sample, this clone was seen a few times. The genes are TRBV5-6 and TRBJ2-4; D is undetermined. The V and J ends lost 5 bases and 8 bases respectively, with 11 bases between them. The CDR3 loop spans 12 amino acids. The V gene's germline CDR1 is SGHDT and CDR2 YYEEEE. The CDR3 protein is CASSHGDYIQYF. The DNA for the CDR3 is TGTGCCAGCAGTCATGGCGATTACATTCAGTACTTC.

This chain uses TRBV6-5 with TRBJ1-3; D gene uncertain. V gave up 0 bases and J gave up 0 bases, with 9 bases separating them. CDR1 is MNHEY, CDR2 SVGAGI, per germline. CDR3 length equals 16 residues. The CDR3 region is CASSYSGGASGNTIYF. The CDR3 DNA is TGTGCCAGCAGTTACTCGGGCGGAGCCTCTGGAAACACCATATATTTT.

This chain uses TRBV5-6 with TRBJ1-2; D perhaps matches TRBD1 (6 bases). Trimming took off 0 bases at V and 4 bases at J, with 16 bases between the two ends. The CDR3 loop spans 16 amino acids. Germline V gene sequence: CDR1 SGHDT, CDR2 YYEEEE. The CDR3 DNA sequence: TGTGCCAGCAGCTTGGAGACAGGCCTTCGATTCTATGGCTACACCTTC. Its protein product is CASSLETGLRFYGYTF.

The chain couples TRBV10-1 to TRBJ1-1, with D possibly being TRBD1 (5 bases). This CDR3 comprises 14 residues. In germline, CDR1 is WNHNN, CDR2 SYGVQD (reference sequence). V lost 7 bases, J lost 4 bases, and 16 bases lay in between. CDR3 amino acids: CASTGDRLGTEAFF. DNA for the CDR3: TGCGCCAGCACCGGAGACAGATTGGGCACTGAAGCTTTCTTT.

This chain joins TRBV7-3 and TRBJ2-4; possibly TRBD1 for D (6 bases). The germline V gene encodes CDR1 SGHTA and CDR2 FQGTGA. CDR3 length: 16 amino acids. The V and J ends lost 3 bases and 6 bases respectively, with 18 bases between them. The CDR3 spells CASSLGQEGLRNIQYF. The CDR3 DNA reads as TGTGCCAGCAGCTTGGGACAAGAAGGACTCAGAAACATTCAGTACTTC.

The gene calls are TRBV11-1 and TRBJ1-2, with 9 bases identical to TRBD1. The CDR3 has 15 residues. J gave up 2 bases and V 3 bases, and 4 bases lay outside the gene matches. The V gene's germline CDR1 is SGHAT and CDR2 FQDESV (reference sequence). The CDR3 loop is CASSFGQGRNYGYTF. The CDR3 DNA is TGTGCCAGCAGCTTCGGACAGGGGAGGAACTATGGCTACACCTTC.

This chain joins TRBV6-5 and TRBJ2-2; 7 positions match TRBD1. The V and J ends lost 2 bases and 6 bases, in that order; junction bases with no gene match: 0. Germline V gene lookup returns CDR1 MNHEY and CDR2 SVGAGI. The CDR3 extends over 13 amino acids. The CDR3 reads CASSYQGAGELFF. DNA for the CDR3: TGTGCCAGCAGTTACCAGGGGGCCGGGGAGCTGTTTTTT.

The rearrangement links TRBV2 to TRBJ1-2, with D possibly TRBD1 on 6 matching bases. CDR1 is SNHLY, CDR2 FYNNEI, per germline. With 5 bases removed from V and 8 bases from J, the gap between germline ends came to 21 bases. This CDR3 is built from 15 residues. The CDR3: CASSQSTGTMRGYTF. The DNA of the CDR3 is TGTGCCAGCAGTCAATCGACAGGTACTATGCGGGGCTACACCTTC. Combining the CDR3 with reference TRBV2 and TRBJ1-2 gives the whole variable domain EPEVTQTPSHQVTQMGQEVILRCVPISNHLYFYWYRQILGQKVEFLVSFYNNEISEKSEIFDDQFSVERPDGSNFTLKIRSTKLEDSAMYFCASSQSTGTMRGYTFGSGTRLTVV.

This clone was detected only once. This CDR3 is also generated by other DNA sequences in the sample. The chain carries TRBV13 and TRBJ2-7; a weak D match, TRBD2 (5 bases). This CDR3 region has 12 residues. CDR1 PRHDT and CDR2 FYEKMQ come from the germline V gene (reference sequence). Between the trimmed V and J ends, which lost 0 bases and 7 bases, there was a span of 7 bases. CDR3 sequence reads: CASSLGGGEQYF. The CDR3 nucleotides read TGTGCCAGCAGCTTAGGTGGAGGAGAGCAGTACTTC.

The rearrangement links TRBV28 to TRBJ1-5; D gene uncertain. Trimming pared 6 bases from V and 4 bases from J, leaving 4 bases between. Germline loops: CDR1 MDHEN, CDR2 SYDVKM. This CDR3 comprises 11 residues. In DNA, the CDR3 is TGTGCCAGCAGGCAGAATCAGCCCCAGCATTTT. This sequence encodes CASRQNQPQHF.

V gene TRBV5-6 combines with J gene TRBJ2-7, with 9 nucleotides matching TRBD1. V gave up 3 bases and J gave up 3 bases; unmatched junction bases: 4. The CDR3 runs to 14 residues. CDR1 is SGHDT, CDR2 YYEEEE, per germline. CDR3 protein: CASSSDRGDYEQYF. The CDR3 coding sequence is TGTGCCAGCAGCTCGGACAGGGGAGACTACGAGCAGTACTTC.

The chain is built from TRBV7-6 and TRBJ2-1; TRBD2 matches at 13 bases. Looked up from germline, CDR1 is SGHVS and CDR2 is FNYEAQ. The junction had 5 bases not matched to a gene; V was cut back by 5 bases and J by 4 bases. The CDR3 is made up of 16 amino acids. The CDR3 protein is CASSPGLAGVYNEQFF. CDR3 coding DNA: TGTGCCAGCAGCCCAGGACTAGCGGGAGTTTACAATGAGCAGTTCTTC.

The chain combines TRBV10-3 with TRBJ2-3; TRBD2 is a possible D gene (6 bases). Deletions cut 6 bases from V and 0 bases from J, with 13 bases between. The CDR3 is made up of 15 amino acids. Per germline, CDR1 ENHRY and CDR2 SYGVKD. CDR3 sequence (DNA): TGTGCCATCAGGGGAGGCGGAAGCAGCACAGATACGCAGTATTTT. It encodes CAIRGGGSSTDTQYF.

This clone was recorded only once. The V gene is TRBV6-5, the J gene TRBJ1-1; possible D gene TRBD1, 5 bases. The CDR3 totals 14 residues. Germline CDR1 reads MNHEY; CDR2 reads SVGAGI. With 8 bases removed from V and 8 bases from J, the gap between germline ends came to 21 bases. CDR3 region: CASEPPGTSQEAFF. DNA for the CDR3: TGTGCCAGCGAACCCCCGGGGACCAGTCAGGAAGCTTTCTTT.

V and J are TRBV25-1 and TRBJ1-2; 8 bases line up with TRBD1. The CDR3 runs to 13 residues. V shed 4 bases, J shed 8 bases, and the junction held 6 bases outside the gene matches. The V gene's germline CDR1 is MGHDK and CDR2 SYGVNS. DNA of the CDR3: TGTGCCAGCAGTGGCCAGGGGGCAGGCGGCTACACCTTC. Translation: CASSGQGAGGYTF.

A single count supports this clone. The gene calls are TRBV5-1 and TRBJ2-3; D possibly corresponds to TRBD1 (6 bases). Germline V CDR1 and CDR2: SGHRS, YFSETQ. The CDR3 is 16 residues long. V was clipped by 7 bases and J by 2 bases, with 20 bases between them. The CDR3 DNA sequence: TGCGCCAGCCCTCGGGACATGACCCCCCACACAGATACGCAGTATTTT. Translation: CASPRDMTPHTDTQYF.

The chain uses TRBV4-1 and TRBJ2-7; 10 bases line up with TRBD2. V shed 4 bases and J 0 bases; nucleotides not matched to a gene: 12. The V gene's germline CDR1 is MGHRA and CDR2 YSYEKL. This CDR3 is 18 amino acids long. CDR3 loop: CASSPVWISGRNSYEQYF. The CDR3 bases are TGCGCCAGCAGCCCCGTATGGATTAGCGGGAGGAACTCCTACGAGCAGTACTTC.

V gene TRBV27 combines with J gene TRBJ1-5; D is unclear. This CDR3 region has 14 residues. The V gene's germline CDR1 is MNHEY and CDR2 SMNVEV (reference sequence). V dropped 2 bases and J dropped 7 bases, with 12 bases sitting between them. CDR3 residues: CASSLNIAGQPQHF. The DNA of the CDR3 is TGTGCCAGCAGTTTAAACATTGCCGGGCAGCCCCAGCATTTT.

This chain links TRBV11-2 with TRBJ2-7; 10 bases fit TRBD2. The CDR3 covers 16 residues. From germline, CDR1 is SGHAT and CDR2 FQNNGV. The ends lost 6 bases at V and 0 bases at J; junction bases unmatched: 8. Here the CDR3 DNA reads TGTGCCAGCAGGGGGACGCTAGCGGGAGCCTCCTACGAGCAGTACTTC. Encoded protein: CASRGTLAGASYEQYF.

In regard to this clone: This sample includes further DNA sequences coding for the same CDR3. This chain links TRBV11-2 with TRBJ2-1; the match to TRBD2 covers 9 bases. Germline CDR1 is SGHAT and CDR2 is FQNNGV. This CDR3 is 14 amino acids long. With V trimmed by 1 base and J by 8 bases, 3 bases remained unmatched. The DNA of the CDR3 is TGTGCCAGCAGCTTAGTAGCGGGAGCAGATGAGCAGTTCTTC. This translates into CASSLVAGADEQFF.

This clone showed up just once. This chain uses TRBV11-3 with TRBJ2-1; D call uncertain. The CDR3 length is 15 residues. CDR1 is SGHNT, CDR2 YENEEA, per germline. V was clipped by 0 bases and J by 5 bases, with 11 bases between them. The CDR3 region has the DNA TGTGCCAGCAGCTTAGATTACGGAGAAAACAATGAGCAGTTCTTC. Protein: CASSLDYGENNEQFF.

The chain employs TRBV13 and TRBJ2-7, with TRBD2 as a possible D gene (6 bases). Germline V CDR1 and CDR2: PRHDT, FYEKMQ (reference sequence). Trimming removed 0 bases from V and 2 bases from J, with 11 bases in between. CDR3 length equals 15 residues. The CDR3 spells CASSLGTSFTYEQYF. CDR3 DNA sequence: TGTGCCAGCAGCTTAGGCACTAGCTTTACCTACGAGCAGTACTTC.

The rearrangement joins TRBV4-1 to TRBJ2-1; 8 positions match TRBD2. Germline lookup yields CDR1 MGHRA and CDR2 YSYEKL. The CDR3 totals 16 residues. With 0 bases clipped from V and 6 bases from J, the junction kept 7 bases outside the gene matches. CDR3 DNA sequence: TGCGCCAGCAGCCAAGAGTTGGGACTAGTTCCCAATGAGCAGTTCTTC. This translates into CASSQELGLVPNEQFF.

The rearrangement joins TRBV5-4 to TRBJ1-2, with D perhaps matching TRBD1 (5 bases). V lost 2 bases, J lost 6 bases, and 11 bases lay in between. This CDR3 is built from 13 residues. Germline V CDR1 and CDR2: SGHNT, YYREEE (reference sequence). The CDR3 DNA sequence: TGTGCCAGCAGCTTCCAGGGATCTGATGGCTACACCTTC. Translated: CASSFQGSDGYTF. The full variable domain, with the rest looked up from reference TRBV5-4 and TRBJ1-2, is ETGVTQSPTHLIKTRGQQVTLRCSSQSGHNTVSWYQQALGQGPQFIFQYYREEENGRGNFPPRFSGLQFPNYSSELNVNALELDDSALYLCASSFQGSDGYTFGSGTRLTVV.

This rearrangement joins TRBV7-9 to TRBJ1-5; D remains unclear. This CDR3 comprises 16 residues. The V gene's germline CDR1 is SEHNR and CDR2 FQNEAQ (reference sequence). V lost 4 bases and J 7 bases, leaving 20 bases between the germline ends. In DNA, the CDR3 is TGTGCCAGCAGCTCCGGGTGGGAGTCGTCTTCGCAGCCCCAGCATTTT. Translation gives CASSSGWESSSQPQHF.